These 15 T cell receptor beta chains came from one sample sequenced in a study of T cells in localized non-small cell lung cancer. TCRdb's table, derived via immunoSEQ multiplex PCR, lists solely in-frame clones and lacks some. The table lists about 8,200 clones, roughly three fifths of them singletons. The sequencing here drew on lymph node tissue, taken before any cancer treatment. The receptors here all came from a male donor at least 60 years old with stage I squamous cell lung carcinoma.

This chain joins TRBV28 and TRBJ2-1; 12 bases agree with TRBD2. CDR1 is MDHEN, CDR2 SYDVKM, per germline. The CDR3 consists of 16 residues. The V segment lost 5 bases and the J segment 6 bases; nucleotides outside the gene matches: 8. The CDR3 spells CASSPPLAGGRNEQFF. CDR3 DNA: TGTGCCAGCAGTCCTCCACTAGCGGGAGGTCGCAATGAGCAGTTCTTC.

The V gene is TRBV19, the J gene TRBJ2-5; D call uncertain. The length of the CDR3 is 12 residues. V lost 5 bases to trimming and J lost 4 bases, with 8 bases between them. Germline CDR1 and CDR2: LNHDA and SQIVND (reference sequence). This CDR3 reads CASSPTGETQYF. The CDR3, as DNA: TGTGCCAGTAGTCCTACGGGAGAGACCCAGTACTTC.

Comment on this clone: Its ends do not fully match the called genes, so a read error is possible. The rearrangement joins TRBV18 to TRBJ2-7; no firm D call. This CDR3 has 12 residues. The germline CDR1 and CDR2 sequences are KGHSH and LQKENI. The CDR3 bases are TGTGCCAGCTCAGCCAACTCCTACAAGCAGTACTTC. It translates to CASSANSYKQYF.

The CDR3 loop reads CASSRLAGGNEQFF. CDR3 coding DNA: TGTGCCAGTAGTCGGCTAGCGGGAGGGAATGAGCAGTTCTTC. The chain combines TRBV19 with TRBJ2-1; TRBD2 matches at 12 bases. CDR3 size: 14 residues. After removal of 5 bases from V and 7 bases from J, the junction contained 3 bases not matched to a gene. Germline loops: CDR1 LNHDA, CDR2 SQIVND (reference sequence).

The genes are TRBV30 and TRBJ2-7; TRBD1 aligns across 10 bases. The CDR3 runs 13 residues. Germline V lookup: CDR1 GTSNPN, CDR2 SVGIG (reference sequence). CDR3 bases: TGTGCTTGGTCCGGACAGGGGGTATACGAGCAGTACTTC. Translated, it gives CAWSGQGVYEQYF.

A note on this clone: One junction end disagrees with the germline gene, perhaps due to a read error. The chain recombines TRBV15 with TRBJ2-1; TRBD1 agrees at 7 bases. The CDR3 is 16 residues long. Germline V CDR1 and CDR2: LNHNV, YYDKDF (reference sequence). The CDR3 DNA reads TGTGCCACCAGCAGAGATCCGACAGGGTCCTACAATGAGCAATTCTTC. This sequence encodes CATSRDPTGSYNEQFF. Variable domain in full (rest from reference TRBV15 and TRBJ2-1): DAMVIQNPRYQVTQFGKPVTLSCSQTLNHNVMYWYQQKSSQAPKLLFHYYDKDFNNEADTPDNFQSRRPNTSFCFLDIRSPGLGDTAMYLCATSRDPTGSYNEQFFGPGTRLTVL.

This clone is a singleton in its sample. The chain couples TRBV18 to TRBJ2-1, with D unclear. The V gene lost 6 bases and the J gene lost 5 bases, with 11 bases spanning the gap. The CDR3 contains 13 residues. CDR1 KGHSH and CDR2 LQKENI come from the germline V gene. The CDR3 nucleotides are TGTGCCAGCTCGACGAGCGTTGACAATGAGCAGTTCTTC. Translated, it gives CASSTSVDNEQFF.

This rearrangement joins TRBV11-3 to TRBJ1-1; D possibly corresponds to TRBD1 (5 bases). V was clipped by 0 bases and J by 1 base, with 9 bases between them. The length of the CDR3 is 15 residues. Germline V gene data show CDR1 as SGHNT and CDR2 as YENEEA. The CDR3 sequence is CASSLDRGTNTEAFF. In DNA, the CDR3 is TGTGCCAGCAGCTTAGATCGGGGCACGAACACTGAAGCTTTCTTT. Full variable domain (remainder filled in from reference TRBV11-3 and TRBJ1-1): EAGVVQSPRYKIIEKKQPVAFWCNPISGHNTLYWYLQNLGQGPELLIRYENEEAVDDSQLPKDRFSAERLKGVDSTLKIQPAELGDSAVYLCASSLDRGTNTEAFFGQGTRLTVV.

There are a few counts of this clone. The chain is built from TRBV6-8 and TRBJ1-1, with 7 bases fitting TRBD1. The CDR3 sequence is 16 residues long. Germline lookup yields CDR1 MNHGY and CDR2 SAAAGT. Trimming removed 2 bases from V and 5 bases from J; junction bases left unmatched: 11. CDR3 DNA: TGTGCCAGCAGTTACGGGACAGTCATCACCGCAACTGAAGCTTTCTTT. This codes for CASSYGTVITATEAFF.

A few counts support this clone. This sequence joins TRBV6-8 and TRBJ2-2; 11 bases line up with TRBD2. V shed 6 bases, J shed 5 bases, and the junction held 17 bases outside the gene matches. The CDR3 runs to 19 residues. CDR1 and CDR2 (germline): MNHGY, SAAAGT. The CDR3: CASSEDPGLAAPRTGELFF. The DNA of the CDR3 is TGTGCCAGCAGCGAAGATCCGGGACTAGCGGCCCCGCGGACCGGGGAGCTGTTTTTT.

This chain connects TRBV25-1 to TRBJ1-5, with 11 bases matching TRBD1. CDR3 length: 15 residues. From germline, CDR1 is MGHDK and CDR2 SYGVNS. Trimming took 5 bases from V and 6 from J; bases not matched to a gene: 6. The CDR3 coding sequence is TGTGCCAGCAGTCAGGCGGGACAGGGGGTTCAGCCCCAGCATTTT. This sequence encodes CASSQAGQGVQPQHF.

The chain links TRBV19 to TRBJ1-2; unclear D gene. This CDR3 is 12 amino acids long. The germline V gene has CDR1 LNHDA and CDR2 SQIVND (reference sequence). Trimming shortened V by 5 bases and J by 7 bases, and 11 bases separated the two germline ends. The CDR3: CASSSGRTGYTF. CDR3 DNA: TGTGCCAGTAGTTCTGGACGGACTGGCTACACCTTC.

The chain carries TRBV19 and TRBJ1-1; D gene uncertain. The length of the CDR3 is 15 residues. Trimming removed 0 bases from V and 0 bases from J, with 8 bases in between. Germline-derived CDR1 and CDR2 are LNHDA and SQIVND (reference sequence). The CDR3, as DNA: TGTGCCAGTAGTATAGACGCTCCAGTGAACACTGAAGCTTTCTTT. Encoded protein: CASSIDAPVNTEAFF.

This clone was picked up one time. This chain links TRBV30 with TRBJ2-5, with 9 bases matching TRBD2. J lost 3 bases, V lost 1 base, and 9 bases had no gene match. This CDR3 has 16 residues. Germline loops: CDR1 GTSNPN, CDR2 SVGIG (reference sequence). The CDR3 loop reads CAWSGLVSGREETQYF. The CDR3 bases are TGTGCCTGGAGTGGCCTAGTTAGCGGGAGAGAAGAGACCCAGTACTTC.

V is TRBV29-1 and J is TRBJ2-1; D possibly corresponds to TRBD2 (5 bases). V lost 7 bases, J lost 7 bases, and 23 bases lay in between. From germline, CDR1 is SQVTM and CDR2 ANQGSEA. This CDR3 has 15 residues. CDR3 protein: CSALMGLDRGNEQFF. CDR3 nucleotide sequence: TGCAGCGCTTTGATGGGTCTAGATCGGGGTAATGAGCAGTTCTTC.